This T cell receptor (beta chain) was recovered during a study of blood T cell repertoires in COVID-19. Whole-study context: The United States, Italy and Spain were the sources of the acute and convalescent COVID-19 samples. T cells, B-cell-depleted T cells, or PBMCs provided the cDNA or gDNA that served as material.

The CDR3 totals 14 residues. The ends lost 6 bases at V and 1 base at J; junction bases unmatched: 4. The germline V gene encodes CDR1 MNHEY and CDR2 SVGEGT. Study processing details: Estimates of nucleated cell counts were drawn from the amplification of reference gene primers. Sequencing was performed with immunoSEQ multiplex PCR; in TCRdb, only in-frame clones are kept and a portion is missing. V and J calls and clone size come straight from that table; D and trimming were deduced from the DNA. The table includes around 60,000 clones, roughly 79% detected once. The clonotype comes from a woman of 80 years or more with active or convalescent COVID-19. The chain uses TRBV6-2 or TRBV6-3 and TRBJ2-3; 7 bases line up with TRBD1. The sample consisted of peripheral blood. The DNA for the CDR3 is TGTGCCAGCAGCCGTGGGACAGGCACAGATACGCAGTATTTT. It specifies CASSRGTGTDTQYF.